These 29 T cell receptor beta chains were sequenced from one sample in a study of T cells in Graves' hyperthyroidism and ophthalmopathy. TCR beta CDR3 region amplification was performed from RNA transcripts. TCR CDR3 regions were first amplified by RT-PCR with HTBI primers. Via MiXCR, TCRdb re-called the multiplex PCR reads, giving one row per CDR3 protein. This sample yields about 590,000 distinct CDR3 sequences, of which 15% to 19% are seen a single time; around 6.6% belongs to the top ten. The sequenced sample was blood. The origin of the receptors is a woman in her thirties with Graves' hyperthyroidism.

As DNA, the CDR3 is TGCGCCAGCAGCCGGACAGGGGAATCTCGCGAGCAGTACTTC. Its translation: CASSRTGESREQYF. The chain has TRBV4-3 and TRBJ2-7; 9 bases align to TRBD1. V lost 4 bases, J lost 6 bases, and 7 bases stayed unmatched. CDR3 size: 14 residues. The germline CDR1 and CDR2 sequences are LGHNA and YSLEER.

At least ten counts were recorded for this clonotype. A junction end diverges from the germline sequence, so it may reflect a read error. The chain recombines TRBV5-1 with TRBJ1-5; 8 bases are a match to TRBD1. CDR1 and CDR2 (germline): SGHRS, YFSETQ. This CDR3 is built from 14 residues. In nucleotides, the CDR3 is TGTGCCAGCTCACCAGGGGGCGGTAATCAGCCCCAGCATTTT. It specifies CASSPGGGNQPQHF.

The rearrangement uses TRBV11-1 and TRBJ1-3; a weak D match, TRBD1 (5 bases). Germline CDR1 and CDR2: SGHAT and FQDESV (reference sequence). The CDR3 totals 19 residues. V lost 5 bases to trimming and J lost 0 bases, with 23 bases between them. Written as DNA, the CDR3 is TGTGCCAGCAGCCGACGACACCTTAACAGGACCCGCTCTGGAAACACCATATATTTT. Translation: CASSRRHLNRTRSGNTIYF.

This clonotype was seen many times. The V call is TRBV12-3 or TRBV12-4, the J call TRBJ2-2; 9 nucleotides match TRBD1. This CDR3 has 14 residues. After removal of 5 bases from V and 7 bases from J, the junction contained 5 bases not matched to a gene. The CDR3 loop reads CASSPGTGFGELFF. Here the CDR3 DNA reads TGTGCCAGCAGTCCCGGGACAGGGTTCGGGGAGCTGTTTTTT.

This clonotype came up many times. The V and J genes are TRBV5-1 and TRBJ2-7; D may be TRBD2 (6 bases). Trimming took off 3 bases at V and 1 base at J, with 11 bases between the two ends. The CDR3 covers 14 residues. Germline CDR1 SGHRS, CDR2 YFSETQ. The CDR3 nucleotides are TGCGCCAGCAGCTACCTAGCGTCTTCCTACGAGCAGTACTTC. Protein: CASSYLASSYEQYF.

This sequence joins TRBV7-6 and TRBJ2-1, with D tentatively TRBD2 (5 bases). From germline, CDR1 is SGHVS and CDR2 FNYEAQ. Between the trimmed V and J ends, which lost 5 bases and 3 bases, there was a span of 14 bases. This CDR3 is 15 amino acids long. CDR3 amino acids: CASSSQHGLYNEQFF. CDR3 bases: TGTGCCAGCAGCAGCCAGCACGGACTCTACAATGAGCAGTTCTTC.

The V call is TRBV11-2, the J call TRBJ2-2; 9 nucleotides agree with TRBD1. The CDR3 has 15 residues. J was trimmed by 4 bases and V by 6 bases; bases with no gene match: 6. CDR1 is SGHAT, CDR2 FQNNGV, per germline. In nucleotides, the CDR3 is TGTGCCAGCAGGTCGACAGGGGGTACCACCGGGGAGCTGTTTTTT. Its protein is CASRSTGGTTGELFF. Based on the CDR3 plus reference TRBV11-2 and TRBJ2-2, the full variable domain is EAGVAQSPRYKIIEKRQSVAFWCNPISGHATLYWYQQILGQGPKLLIQFQNNGVVDDSQLPKDRFSAERLKGVDSTLKIQPAKLEDSAVYLCASRSTGGTTGELFFGEGSRLTVL.

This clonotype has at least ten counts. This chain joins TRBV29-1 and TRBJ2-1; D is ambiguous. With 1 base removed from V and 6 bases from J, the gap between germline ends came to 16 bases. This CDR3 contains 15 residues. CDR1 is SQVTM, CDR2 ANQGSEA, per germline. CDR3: CSVEVVAGPGNEQFF. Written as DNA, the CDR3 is TGCAGCGTTGAAGTGGTCGCCGGCCCTGGCAATGAGCAGTTCTTC.

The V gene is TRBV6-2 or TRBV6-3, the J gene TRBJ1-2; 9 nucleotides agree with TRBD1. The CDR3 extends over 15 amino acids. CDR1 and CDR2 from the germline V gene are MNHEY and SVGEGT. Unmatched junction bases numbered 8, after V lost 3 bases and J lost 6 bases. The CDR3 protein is CASSYFDRGIHGYTF. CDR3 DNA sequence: TGTGCCAGCAGTTATTTCGACAGGGGGATCCATGGCTACACCTTC.

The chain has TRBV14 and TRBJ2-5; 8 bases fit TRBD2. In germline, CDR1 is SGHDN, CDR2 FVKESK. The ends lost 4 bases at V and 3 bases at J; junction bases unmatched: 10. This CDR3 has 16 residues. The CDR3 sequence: CASSLRVGLVKETQYF. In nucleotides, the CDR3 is TGTGCCAGCAGCCTCCGGGTGGGACTAGTCAAAGAGACCCAGTACTTC.

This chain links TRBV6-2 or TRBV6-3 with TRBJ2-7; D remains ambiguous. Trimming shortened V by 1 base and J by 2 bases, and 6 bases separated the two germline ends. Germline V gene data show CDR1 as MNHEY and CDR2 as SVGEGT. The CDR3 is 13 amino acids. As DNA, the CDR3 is TGTGCCAGCAGTTACTGGGTTCCCTACGAGCAGTACTTC. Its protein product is CASSYWVPYEQYF.

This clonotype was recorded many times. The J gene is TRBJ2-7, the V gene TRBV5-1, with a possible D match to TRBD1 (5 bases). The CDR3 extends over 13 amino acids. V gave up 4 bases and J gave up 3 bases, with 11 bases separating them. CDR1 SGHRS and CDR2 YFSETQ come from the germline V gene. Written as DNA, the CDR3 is TGCGCCAGCAGCCCGACAGTTAACTACGAGCAGTACTTC. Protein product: CASSPTVNYEQYF.

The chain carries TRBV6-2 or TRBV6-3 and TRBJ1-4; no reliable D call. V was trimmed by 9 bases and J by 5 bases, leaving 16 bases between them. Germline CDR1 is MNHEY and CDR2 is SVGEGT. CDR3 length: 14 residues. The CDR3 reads CASRHRNQNEKLFF. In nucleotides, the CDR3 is TGTGCCAGTCGTCACCGCAACCAGAATGAAAAACTGTTTTTT.

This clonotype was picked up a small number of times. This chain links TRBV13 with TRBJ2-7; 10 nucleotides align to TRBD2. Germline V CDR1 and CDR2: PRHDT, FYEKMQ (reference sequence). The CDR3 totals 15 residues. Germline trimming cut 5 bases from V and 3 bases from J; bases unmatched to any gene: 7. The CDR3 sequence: CASSPGLAEIYEQYF. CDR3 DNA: TGTGCCAGCAGCCCAGGACTAGCGGAGATCTACGAGCAGTACTTC.

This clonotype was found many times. CDR3 DNA: TGTGCCAGCAGTCCCCCAGACAGTGACGGCAATGAGCAGTTCTTC. Amino acid sequence: CASSPPDSDGNEQFF. The J gene is TRBJ2-1, the V gene TRBV28, with D maybe TRBD1 (5 bases). Germline values: CDR1 MDHEN, CDR2 SYDVKM. Trimming left V 5 bases short and J 6 bases short, with 17 bases between. The length of the CDR3 is 15 residues.

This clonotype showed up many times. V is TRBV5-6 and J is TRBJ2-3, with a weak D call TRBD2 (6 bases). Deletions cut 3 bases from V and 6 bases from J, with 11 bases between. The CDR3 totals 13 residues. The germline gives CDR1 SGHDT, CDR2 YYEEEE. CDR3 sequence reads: CASSSTGEDTQYF. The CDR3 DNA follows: TGTGCCAGCAGCTCAACGGGAGAGGATACGCAGTATTTT.

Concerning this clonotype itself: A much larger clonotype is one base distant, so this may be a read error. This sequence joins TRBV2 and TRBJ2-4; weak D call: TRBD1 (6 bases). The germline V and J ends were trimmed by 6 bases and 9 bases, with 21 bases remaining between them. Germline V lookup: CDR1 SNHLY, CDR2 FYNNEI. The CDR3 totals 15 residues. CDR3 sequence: CASSLVQGRRCIQYF. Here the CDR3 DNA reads TGTGCCAGCAGCCTAGTCCAGGGGCGTAGGTGCATTCAGTACTTC.

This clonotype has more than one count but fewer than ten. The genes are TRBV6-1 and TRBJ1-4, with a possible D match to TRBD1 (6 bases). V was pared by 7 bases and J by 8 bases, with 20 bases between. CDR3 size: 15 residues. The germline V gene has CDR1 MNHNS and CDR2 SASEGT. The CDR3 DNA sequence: TGTGCCAGCACCCAAACCCAGGGGCGGATGGAAAAACTGTTTTTT. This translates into CASTQTQGRMEKLFF.

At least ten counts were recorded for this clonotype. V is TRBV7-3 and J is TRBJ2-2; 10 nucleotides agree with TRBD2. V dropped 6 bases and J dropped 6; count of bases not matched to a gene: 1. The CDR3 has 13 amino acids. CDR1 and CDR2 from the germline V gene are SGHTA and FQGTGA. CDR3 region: CASSGLAAGELFF. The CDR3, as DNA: TGTGCCAGCAGTGGACTAGCGGCCGGGGAGCTGTTTTTT.

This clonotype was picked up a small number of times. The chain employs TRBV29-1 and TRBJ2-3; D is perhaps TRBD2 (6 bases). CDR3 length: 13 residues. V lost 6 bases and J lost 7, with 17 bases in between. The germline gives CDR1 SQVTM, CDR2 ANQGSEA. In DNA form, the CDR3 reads TGCAGCGTCCCCCCAGCGGGCGGAAATACGCAGTATTTT. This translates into CSVPPAGGNTQYF.

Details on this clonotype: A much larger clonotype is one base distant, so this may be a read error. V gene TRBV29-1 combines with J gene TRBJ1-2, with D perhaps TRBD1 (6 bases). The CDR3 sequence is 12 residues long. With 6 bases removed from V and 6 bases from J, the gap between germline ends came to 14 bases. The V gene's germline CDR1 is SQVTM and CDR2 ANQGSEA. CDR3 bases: TGCAGCGTACCACGGGGGGGCCATGGCTACACCTTC. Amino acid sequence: CSVPRGGHGYTF.

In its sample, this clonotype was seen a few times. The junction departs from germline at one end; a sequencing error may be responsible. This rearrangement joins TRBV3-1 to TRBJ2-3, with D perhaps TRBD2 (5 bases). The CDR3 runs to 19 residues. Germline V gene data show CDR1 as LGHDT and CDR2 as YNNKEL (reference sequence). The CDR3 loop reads CAGSQDGTHGAVSTDTQYF. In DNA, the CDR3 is TGTGCCGGCAGCCAAGACGGTACCCACGGAGCGGTTAGCACAGATACGCAGTATTTT.

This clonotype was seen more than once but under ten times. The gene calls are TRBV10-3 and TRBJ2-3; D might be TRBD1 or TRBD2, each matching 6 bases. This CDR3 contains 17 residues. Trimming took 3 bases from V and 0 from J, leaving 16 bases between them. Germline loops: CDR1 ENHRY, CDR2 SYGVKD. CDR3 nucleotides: TGTGCCATCAGTGACTATCAAGGGGGGCCCAGCACAGATACGCAGTATTTT. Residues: CAISDYQGGPSTDTQYF.

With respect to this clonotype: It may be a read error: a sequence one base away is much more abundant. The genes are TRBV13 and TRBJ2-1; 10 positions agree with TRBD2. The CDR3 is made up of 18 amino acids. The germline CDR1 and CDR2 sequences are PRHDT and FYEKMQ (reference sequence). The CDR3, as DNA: TGCGCCAGCAGCTTGGCTTCAGGACTAGCGGAATGCTACAATGAGCAGTTCTTC. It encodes CASSLASGLAECYNEQFF.

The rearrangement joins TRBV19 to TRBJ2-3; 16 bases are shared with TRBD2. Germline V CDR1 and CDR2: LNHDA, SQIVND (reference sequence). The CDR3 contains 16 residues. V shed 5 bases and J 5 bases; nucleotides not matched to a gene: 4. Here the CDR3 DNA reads TGTGCCAGTAGTGCTGGGACTAGCGGGAGGGGAGATACGCAGTATTTT. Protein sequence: CASSAGTSGRGDTQYF.

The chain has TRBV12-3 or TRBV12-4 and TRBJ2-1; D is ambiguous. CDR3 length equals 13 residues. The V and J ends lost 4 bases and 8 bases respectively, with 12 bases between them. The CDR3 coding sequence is TGTGCCAGCAGTTCTCAGACAAGGGATGAGCAGTTCTTC. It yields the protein CASSSQTRDEQFF.

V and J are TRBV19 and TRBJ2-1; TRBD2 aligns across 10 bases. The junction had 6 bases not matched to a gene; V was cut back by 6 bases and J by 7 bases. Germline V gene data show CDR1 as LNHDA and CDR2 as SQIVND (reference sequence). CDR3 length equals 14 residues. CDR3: CASRGTSVRNEQFF. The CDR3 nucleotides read TGTGCCAGTAGGGGGACTAGCGTTAGGAATGAGCAGTTCTTC. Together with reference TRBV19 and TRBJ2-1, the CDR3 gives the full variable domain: DGGITQSPKYLFRKEGQNVTLSCEQNLNHDAMYWYRQDPGQGLRLIYYSQIVNDFQKGDIAEGYSVSREKKESFPLTVTSAQKNPTAFYLCASRGTSVRNEQFFGPGTRLTVL.

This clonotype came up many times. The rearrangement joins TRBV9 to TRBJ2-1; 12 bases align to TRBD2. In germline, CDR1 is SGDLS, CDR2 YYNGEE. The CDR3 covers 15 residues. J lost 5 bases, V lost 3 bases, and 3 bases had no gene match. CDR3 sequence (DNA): TGTGCCAGCAGCGAGACTAGCGGGAGAAACAATGAGCAGTTCTTC. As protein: CASSETSGRNNEQFF. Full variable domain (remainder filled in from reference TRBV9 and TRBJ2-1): DSGVTQTPKHLITATGQRVTLRCSPRSGDLSVYWYQQSLDQGLQFLIQYYNGEERAKGNILERFSAQQFPDLHSELNLSSLELGDSALYFCASSETSGRNNEQFFGPGTRLTVL.

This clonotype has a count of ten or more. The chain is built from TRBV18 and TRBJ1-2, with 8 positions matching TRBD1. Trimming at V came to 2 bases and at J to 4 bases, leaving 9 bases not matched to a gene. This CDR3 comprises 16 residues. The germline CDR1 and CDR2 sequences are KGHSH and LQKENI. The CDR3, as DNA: TGTGCCAGCTCACCAGCCGGGACAGGCAGGGGCTATGGCTACACCTTC. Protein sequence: CASSPAGTGRGYGYTF.